Given below is one T cell receptor (beta chain) in context. Its antigen is as yet unknown. This entry comes from a study of T cells in localized non-small cell lung cancer. Findings of the study overall: Measurement of T cell clonality placed uninvolved adjacent lung highest, above the level in tumor.

The germline V and J ends were trimmed by 0 bases and 4 bases, with 3 bases remaining between them. Looked up from germline, CDR1 is SGHRS and CDR2 is YFSETQ. This CDR3 is built from 12 residues. Using immunoSEQ multiplex PCR, the repertoire was profiled, and TCRdb retains in-frame clones only, with some absent. The sample lists over 65,000 clones, around 85% seen once, with about 1.5% in the top ten. This rearrangement joins TRBV5-1 to TRBJ2-3; D remains ambiguous. Here the sequenced sample was peripheral blood, taken before any cancer treatment. The TCR comes from a female donor at least 60 years old with stage I lung adenocarcinoma. CDR3 coding DNA: TGCGCCAGCAGCTTGGATGCAGATACGCAGTATTTT. This encodes CASSLDADTQYF.